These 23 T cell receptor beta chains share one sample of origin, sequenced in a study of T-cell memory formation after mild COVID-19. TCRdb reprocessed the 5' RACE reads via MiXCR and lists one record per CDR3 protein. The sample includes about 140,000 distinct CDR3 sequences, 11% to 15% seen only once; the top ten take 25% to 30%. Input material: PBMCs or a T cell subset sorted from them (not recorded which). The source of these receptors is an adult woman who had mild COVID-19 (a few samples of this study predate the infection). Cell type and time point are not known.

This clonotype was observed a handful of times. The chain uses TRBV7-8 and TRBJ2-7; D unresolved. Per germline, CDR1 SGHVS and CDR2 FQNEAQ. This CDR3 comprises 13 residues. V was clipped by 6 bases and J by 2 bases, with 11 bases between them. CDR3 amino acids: CASRSGSAYEQYF. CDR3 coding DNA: TGTGCCAGCAGGTCAGGTTCCGCCTACGAGCAGTACTTC. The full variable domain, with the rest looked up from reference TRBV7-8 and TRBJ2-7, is GAGVSQSPRYKVAKRGQDVALRCDPISGHVSLFWYQQALGQGPEFLTYFQNEAQLDKSGLPSDRFFAERPEGSVSTLKIQRTQQEDSAVYLCASRSGSAYEQYFGPGTRLTVT.

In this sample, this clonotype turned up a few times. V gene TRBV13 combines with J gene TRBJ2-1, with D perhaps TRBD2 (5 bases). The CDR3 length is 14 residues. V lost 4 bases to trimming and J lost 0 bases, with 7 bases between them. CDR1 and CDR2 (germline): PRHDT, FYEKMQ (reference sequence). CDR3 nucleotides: TGTGCCAGCAGCTATCGGGACTCCTACAATGAGCAGTTCTTC. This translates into CASSYRDSYNEQFF.

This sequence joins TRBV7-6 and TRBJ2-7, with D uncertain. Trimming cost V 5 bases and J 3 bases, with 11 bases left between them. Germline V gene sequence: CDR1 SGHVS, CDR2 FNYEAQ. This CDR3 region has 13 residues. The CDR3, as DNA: TGTGCCAGCAGCCCGCGTCTCGGCTACGAGCAGTACTTC. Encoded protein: CASSPRLGYEQYF.

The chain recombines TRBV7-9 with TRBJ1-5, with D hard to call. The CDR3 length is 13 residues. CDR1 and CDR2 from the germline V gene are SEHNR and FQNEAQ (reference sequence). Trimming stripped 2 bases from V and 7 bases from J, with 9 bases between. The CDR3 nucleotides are TGTGCCAGCAGCTTAACCCCCTCGCAGCCCCAGCATTTT. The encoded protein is CASSLTPSQPQHF.

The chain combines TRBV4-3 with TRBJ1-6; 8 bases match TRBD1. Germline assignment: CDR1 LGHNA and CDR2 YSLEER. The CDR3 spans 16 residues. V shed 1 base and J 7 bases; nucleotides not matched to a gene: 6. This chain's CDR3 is CASSQALDRANSPLHF. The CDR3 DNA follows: TGCGCCAGCAGCCAAGCCCTGGACAGGGCAAATTCACCCCTCCACTTT.

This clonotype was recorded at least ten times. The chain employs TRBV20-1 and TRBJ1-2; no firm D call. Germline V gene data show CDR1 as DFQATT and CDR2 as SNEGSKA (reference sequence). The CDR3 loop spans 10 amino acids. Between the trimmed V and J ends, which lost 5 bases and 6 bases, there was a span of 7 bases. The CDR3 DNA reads TGCAGTGCTTTTTCGGATGGCTACACCTTC. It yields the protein CSAFSDGYTF.

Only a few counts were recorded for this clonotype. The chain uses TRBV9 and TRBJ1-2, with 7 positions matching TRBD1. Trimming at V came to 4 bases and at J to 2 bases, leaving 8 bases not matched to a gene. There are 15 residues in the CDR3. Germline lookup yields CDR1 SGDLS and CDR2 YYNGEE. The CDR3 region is CASSLTRQGNYGYTF. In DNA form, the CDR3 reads TGTGCCAGCAGCCTCACAAGACAGGGCAACTATGGCTACACCTTC.

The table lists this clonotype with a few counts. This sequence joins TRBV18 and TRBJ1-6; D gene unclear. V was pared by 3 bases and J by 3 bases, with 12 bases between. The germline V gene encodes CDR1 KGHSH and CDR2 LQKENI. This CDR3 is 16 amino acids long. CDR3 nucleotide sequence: TGTGCCAGCTCACCCACACCACAGAACTATAATTCACCCCTCCACTTT. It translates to CASSPTPQNYNSPLHF. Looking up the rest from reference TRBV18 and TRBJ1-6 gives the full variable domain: NAGVMQNPRHLVRRRGQEARLRCSPMKGHSHVYWYRQLPEEGLKFMVYLQKENIIDESGMPKERFSAEFPKEGPSILRIQQVVRGDSAAYFCASSPTPQNYNSPLHFGNGTRLTVT.

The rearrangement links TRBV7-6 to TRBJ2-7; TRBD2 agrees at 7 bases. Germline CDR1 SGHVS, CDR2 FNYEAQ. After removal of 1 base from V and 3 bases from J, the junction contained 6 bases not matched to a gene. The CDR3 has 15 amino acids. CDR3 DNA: TGTGCCAGCAGCTTAGGGGAGGGCCCACGCTACGAGCAGTACTTC. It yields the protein CASSLGEGPRYEQYF.

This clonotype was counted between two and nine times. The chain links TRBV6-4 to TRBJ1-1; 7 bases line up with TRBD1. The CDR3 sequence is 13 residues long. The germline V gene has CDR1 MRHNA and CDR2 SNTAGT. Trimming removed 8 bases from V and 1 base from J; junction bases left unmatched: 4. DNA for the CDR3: TGTGCCAGCGCAAGGACAGGGAACACTGAAGCTTTCTTT. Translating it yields CASARTGNTEAFF.

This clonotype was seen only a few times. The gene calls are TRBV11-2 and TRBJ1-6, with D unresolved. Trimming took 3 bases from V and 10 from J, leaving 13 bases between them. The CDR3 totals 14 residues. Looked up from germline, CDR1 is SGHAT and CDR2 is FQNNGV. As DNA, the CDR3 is TGTGCCAGCAGCTTGGCCAGCGCCACCTCACCCCTCCACTTT. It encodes CASSLASATSPLHF.

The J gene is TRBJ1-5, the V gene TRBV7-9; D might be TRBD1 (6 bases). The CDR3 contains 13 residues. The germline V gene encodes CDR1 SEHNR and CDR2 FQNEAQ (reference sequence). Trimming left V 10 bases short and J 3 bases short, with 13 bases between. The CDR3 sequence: CATCAGVNQPQHF. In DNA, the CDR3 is TGTGCCACTTGCGCAGGGGTCAATCAGCCCCAGCATTTT.

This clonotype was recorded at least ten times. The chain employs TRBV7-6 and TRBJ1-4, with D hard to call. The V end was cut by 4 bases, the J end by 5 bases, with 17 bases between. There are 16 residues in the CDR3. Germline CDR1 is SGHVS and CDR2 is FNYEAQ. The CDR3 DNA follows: TGTGCCAGCAGCTCCTGGGTCCCTTTGGGAAATGAAAAACTGTTTTTT. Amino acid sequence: CASSSWVPLGNEKLFF.

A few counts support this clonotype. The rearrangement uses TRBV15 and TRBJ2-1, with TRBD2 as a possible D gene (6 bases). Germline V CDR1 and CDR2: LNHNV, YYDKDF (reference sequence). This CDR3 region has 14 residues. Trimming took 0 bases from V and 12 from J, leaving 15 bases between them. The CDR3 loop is CATSRDELALVQFF. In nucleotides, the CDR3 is TGTGCCACCAGCAGAGATGAACTAGCACTGGTGCAGTTCTTC. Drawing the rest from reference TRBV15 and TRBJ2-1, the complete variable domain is DAMVIQNPRYQVTQFGKPVTLSCSQTLNHNVMYWYQQKSSQAPKLLFHYYDKDFNNEADTPDNFQSRRPNTSFCFLDIRSPGLGDTAMYLCATSRDELALVQFFGPGTRLTVL.

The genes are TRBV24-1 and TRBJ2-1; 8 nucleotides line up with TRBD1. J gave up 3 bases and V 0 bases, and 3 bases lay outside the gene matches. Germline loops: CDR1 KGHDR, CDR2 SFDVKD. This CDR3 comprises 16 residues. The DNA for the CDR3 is TGTGCCACCAGTGATTTGGGACAGGGACACTACAATGAGCAGTTCTTC. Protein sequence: CATSDLGQGHYNEQFF.

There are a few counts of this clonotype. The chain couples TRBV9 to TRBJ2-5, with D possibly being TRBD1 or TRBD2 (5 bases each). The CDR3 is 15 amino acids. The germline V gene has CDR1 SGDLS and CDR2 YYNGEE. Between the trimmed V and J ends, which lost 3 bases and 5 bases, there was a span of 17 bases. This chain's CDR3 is CASSGVGGSSETQYF. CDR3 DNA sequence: TGTGCCAGCAGCGGGGTTGGGGGTTCCAGTGAGACCCAGTACTTC. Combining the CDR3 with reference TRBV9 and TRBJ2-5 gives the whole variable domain DSGVTQTPKHLITATGQRVTLRCSPRSGDLSVYWYQQSLDQGLQFLIQYYNGEERAKGNILERFSAQQFPDLHSELNLSSLELGDSALYFCASSGVGGSSETQYFGPGTRLLVL.

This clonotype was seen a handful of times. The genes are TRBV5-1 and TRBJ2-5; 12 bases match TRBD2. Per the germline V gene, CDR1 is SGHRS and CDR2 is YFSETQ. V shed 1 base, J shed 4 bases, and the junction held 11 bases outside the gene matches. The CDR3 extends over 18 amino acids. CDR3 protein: CASSLLLAGGPSGETQYF. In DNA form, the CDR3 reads TGCGCCAGCAGCTTGCTGCTAGCGGGGGGGCCAAGTGGAGAGACCCAGTACTTC.

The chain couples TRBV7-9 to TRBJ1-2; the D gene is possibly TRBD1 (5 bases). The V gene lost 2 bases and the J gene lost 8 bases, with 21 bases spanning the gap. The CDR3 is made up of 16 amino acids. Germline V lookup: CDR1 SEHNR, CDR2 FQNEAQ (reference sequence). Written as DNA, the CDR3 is TGTGCCAGCAGCTTACCTTTCTCGGGACCGCTGAACGGCTACACCTTC. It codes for CASSLPFSGPLNGYTF.

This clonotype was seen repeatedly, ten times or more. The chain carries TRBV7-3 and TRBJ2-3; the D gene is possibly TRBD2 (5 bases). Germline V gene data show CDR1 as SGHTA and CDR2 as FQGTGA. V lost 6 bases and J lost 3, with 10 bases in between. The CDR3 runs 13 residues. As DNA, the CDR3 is TGTGCCAGCAGGTTCCCGGGGACAGATACGCAGTATTTT. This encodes CASRFPGTDTQYF.

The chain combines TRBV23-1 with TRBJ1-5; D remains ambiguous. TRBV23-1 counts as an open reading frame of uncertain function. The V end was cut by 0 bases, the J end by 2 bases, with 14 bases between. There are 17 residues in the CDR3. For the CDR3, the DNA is TGCGCCAGCAGTCAATCGATGGCATCCTCGGGCAATCAGCCCCAGCATTTT. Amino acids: CASSQSMASSGNQPQHF.

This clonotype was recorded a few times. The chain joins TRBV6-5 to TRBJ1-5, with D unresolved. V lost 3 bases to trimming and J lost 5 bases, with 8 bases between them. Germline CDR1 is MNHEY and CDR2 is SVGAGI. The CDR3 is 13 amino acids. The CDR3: CASSYRVDQPQHF. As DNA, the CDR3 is TGTGCCAGCAGTTATAGAGTGGATCAGCCCCAGCATTTT.

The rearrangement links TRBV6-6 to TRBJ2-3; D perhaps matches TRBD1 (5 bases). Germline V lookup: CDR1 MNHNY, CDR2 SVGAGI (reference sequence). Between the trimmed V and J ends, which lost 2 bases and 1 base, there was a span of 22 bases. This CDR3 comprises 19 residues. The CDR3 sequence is CASSYPPDRLFHGTDTQYF. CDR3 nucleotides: TGTGCCAGCAGTTACCCGCCTGACAGACTCTTTCATGGCACAGATACGCAGTATTTT.

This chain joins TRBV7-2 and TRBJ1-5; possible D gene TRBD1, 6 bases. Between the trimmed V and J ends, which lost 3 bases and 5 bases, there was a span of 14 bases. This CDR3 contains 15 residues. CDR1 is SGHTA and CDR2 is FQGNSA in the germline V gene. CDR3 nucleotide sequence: TGTGCCAGCAGCTTCGACGTCGGGGGGCATCAGCCCCAGCATTTT. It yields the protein CASSFDVGGHQPQHF. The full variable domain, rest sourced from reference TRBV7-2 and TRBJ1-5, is GAGVSQSPSNKVTEKGKDVELRCDPISGHTALYWYRQSLGQGLEFLIYFQGNSAPDKSGLPSDRFSAERTGGSVSTLTIQRTQQEDSAVYLCASSFDVGGHQPQHFGDGTRLSIL.